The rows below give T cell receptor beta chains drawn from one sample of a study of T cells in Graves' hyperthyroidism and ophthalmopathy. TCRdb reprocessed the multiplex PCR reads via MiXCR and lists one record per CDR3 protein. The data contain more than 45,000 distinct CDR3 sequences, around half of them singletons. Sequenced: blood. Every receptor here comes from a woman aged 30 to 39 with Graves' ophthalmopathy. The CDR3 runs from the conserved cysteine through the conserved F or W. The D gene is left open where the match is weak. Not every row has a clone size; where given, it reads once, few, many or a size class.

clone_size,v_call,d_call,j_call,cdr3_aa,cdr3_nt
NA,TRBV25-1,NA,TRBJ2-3,CASSDGGFGTDTQYF,TGTGCCAGCAGTGATGGGGGTTTTGGCACAGATACGCAGTATTTT
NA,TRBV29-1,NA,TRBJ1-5,CSATVSNQPQHF,TGCAGCGCGACGGTTAGCAATCAGCCCCAGCATTTT
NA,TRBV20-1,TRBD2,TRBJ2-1,CGARGGSYRDVQFF,TGCGGTGCGAGGGGCGGGAGCTACCGGGATGTGCAGTTCTTC
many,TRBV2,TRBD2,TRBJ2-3,CASRRRTSGITDTQYF,TGTGCCAGCCGTAGACGAACTAGCGGGATCACAGATACGCAGTATTTT
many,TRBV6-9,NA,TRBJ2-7,CARSTESAYEQYF,TGTGCCAGATCGACAGAGAGCGCCTACGAGCAGTACTTC
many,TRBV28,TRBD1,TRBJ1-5,CASTPGTGVMAQHF,TGTGCCAGCACCCCCGGGACAGGGGTCATGGCCCAGCATTTT
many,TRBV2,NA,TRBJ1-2,CASSEAPGSGGYTF,TGTGCCAGCAGTGAAGCACCAGGGTCGGGGGGCTACACCTTC
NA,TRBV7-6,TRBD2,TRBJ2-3,CASSLESNSGAFTDTQYF,TGTGCCAGCAGCTTAGAATCAAATAGCGGGGCCTTCACAGATACGCAGTATTTT
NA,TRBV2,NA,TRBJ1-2,CASSEGQGYGYTF,TGTGCCAGCAGTGAAGGTCAGGGTTACGGCTACACCTTC
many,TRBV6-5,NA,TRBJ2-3,CASSYLGTDTQYF,TGTGCCAGCAGTTACTTAGGCACAGATACGCAGTATTTT
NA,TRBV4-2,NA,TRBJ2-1,CASSRATRNEQFF,TGTGCCAGCAGCAGGGCCACTCGAAATGAGCAGTTCTTC
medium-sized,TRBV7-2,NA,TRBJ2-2,CASSLGRTGELFF,TGTGCCAGCAGCTTAGGGAGAACCGGGGAGCTGTTTTTT
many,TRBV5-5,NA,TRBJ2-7,CASRDLLVGEQYF,TGTGCCAGCAGGGATCTACTAGTCGGCGAGCAGTACTTC
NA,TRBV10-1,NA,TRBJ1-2,CASSELRGKNYGYTF,TGCGCCAGCAGTGAGTTGCGGGGAAAAAACTATGGCTACACCTTC
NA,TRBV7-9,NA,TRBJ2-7,CASSRYTGDSYEQYF,TGTGCCAGCAGCCGGTACACCGGGGACTCCTACGAGCAGTACTTC
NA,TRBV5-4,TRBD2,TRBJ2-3,CASRPLTSGSTDTQYF,TGTGCCAGCAGGCCGCTGACTAGCGGTAGCACAGATACGCAGTATTTT
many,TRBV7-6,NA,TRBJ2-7,CASSSQLRDATYEQYF,TGTGCCAGCAGCTCCCAGCTCCGGGACGCCACCTACGAGCAGTACTTC
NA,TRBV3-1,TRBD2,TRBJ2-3,CASSPLAGVTDTQYF,TGTGCCAGCAGCCCACTAGCGGGAGTAACAGATACGCAGTATTTT
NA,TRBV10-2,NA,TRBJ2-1,CASSEDESGLSNKQFF,TGCGCCAGCAGTGAAGATGAGTCAGGGCTGTCAAATAAGCAGTTCTTC
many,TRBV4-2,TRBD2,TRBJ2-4,CASSQGLGIIQYF,TGTGCCAGCAGCCAGGGACTAGGGATCATTCAGTACTTC
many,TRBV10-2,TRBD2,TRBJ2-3,CASSDWTSIGTQYF,TGCGCCAGCAGTGATTGGACTAGTATAGGTACGCAGTATTTT
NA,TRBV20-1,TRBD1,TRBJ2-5,CSANRGLETQYF,TGCAGTGCTAACAGGGGGCTTGAGACCCAGTACTTC
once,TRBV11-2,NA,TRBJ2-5,CASSGSEGSQYF,TGTGCCAGCAGCGGTTCTGAGGGATCCCAGTATTTC
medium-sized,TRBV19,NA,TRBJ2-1,CASSITRGYNEQFF,TGTGCCAGTAGTATAACACGGGGTTACAATGAGCAGTTCTTC
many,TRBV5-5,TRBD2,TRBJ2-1,CASSPPPSGTSLVNEQFF,TGTGCCAGCAGCCCCCCCCCTTCCGGGACTAGCCTTGTAAATGAGCAGTTCTTC
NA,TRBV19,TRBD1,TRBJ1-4,CASSPDQGEKLFF,TGTGCCAGTAGTCCCGACCAGGGGGAGAAACTGTTTTTT
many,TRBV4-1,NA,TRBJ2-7,CASSQDGVVGEQYF,TGCGCCAGCAGCCAAGATGGGGTGGTTGGGGAGCAGTACTTC
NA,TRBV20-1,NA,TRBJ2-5,CSARSTYQETQYF,TGCAGTGCTAGATCAACATACCAAGAGACCCAGTACTTC
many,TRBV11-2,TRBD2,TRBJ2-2,CASSPVGLAGLNTGELFF,TGTGCCAGCAGCCCAGTAGGACTAGCGGGATTAAACACCGGGGAGCTGTTTTTT
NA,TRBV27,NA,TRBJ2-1,CASSFGFSGYNEQFF,TGTGCCAGCAGTTTCGGTTTTAGCGGATACAATGAGCAGTTCTTC
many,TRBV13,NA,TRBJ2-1,CASSLVGPYNEQFF,TGTGCCAGCAGCTTAGTGGGCCCATACAATGAGCAGTTCTTC
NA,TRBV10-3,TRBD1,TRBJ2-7,CAISGTGGDEQYF,TGTGCCATCAGTGGGACAGGGGGGGACGAGCAGTACTTC
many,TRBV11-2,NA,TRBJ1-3,CASIGTHQGNTIYF,TGTGCCAGCATCGGGACTCACCAAGGAAACACCATATATTTT
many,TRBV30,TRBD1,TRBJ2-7,CAWSVGQGYEQYF,TGTGCCTGGAGTGTTGGACAGGGCTACGAGCAGTACTTC
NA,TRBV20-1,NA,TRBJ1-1,CSARVGTSGSNTEAFF,TGCAGTGCTAGAGTCGGGACTAGCGGGAGTAACACTGAAGCTTTCTTT
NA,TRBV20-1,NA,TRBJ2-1,CSARVDKEQFF,TGCAGTGCTAGAGTGGACAAGGAGCAGTTCTTC
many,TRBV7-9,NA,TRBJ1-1,CASGLRGSEAFF,TGTGCCAGCGGACTAAGGGGGTCTGAAGCTTTCTTT
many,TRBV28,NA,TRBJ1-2,CASSPRTAAYYGYTF,TGTGCCAGCAGTCCGCGGACAGCTGCGTACTATGGCTACACCTTC
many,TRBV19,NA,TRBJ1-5,CASSIQGGYQPQHF,TGTGCCAGTAGTATTCAAGGGGGTTATCAGCCCCAGCATTTT
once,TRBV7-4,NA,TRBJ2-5,CASSPSGRWVGETQYF,TGTGCCAGCAGCCCTAGTGGGAGATGGGTCGGAGAGACCCAGTACTTC
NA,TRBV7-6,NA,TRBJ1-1,CASSIGTNTEAFF,TGTGCCAGCAGTATTGGGACAAACACTGAAGCTTTCTTT